A single sample is the source of the 25 T cell receptor beta chains below, sequenced in a study of blood T cells in healthy people across ages (dated by TCRdb to 2014 to 2015). The library was made by 5' RACE. These reads were obtained on an Illumina HiSeq 2500. A second about 7 to 11 cycle PCR used a sample-barcoded 5' primer and a J-beta primer mix. TCRdb redid the processing of the public reads, applying fastp at Q25 and MiXCR, and retained in-frame beta chains. Rows are unified per CDR3 protein, each entry keeping the most common DNA and genes. This sample comprises some 1.5 million distinct CDR3 sequences, approximately 30% of them detected only once. More than 6% of the sample lies in the top ten. Specimen: blood. The receptors stem from a woman aged 25 to 39 in good health.

The chain is built from TRBV11-2 and TRBJ1-2; D gene uncertain. CDR1 and CDR2 (germline): SGHAT, FQNNGV. Trimming removed 1 base at V and 8 bases at J, with 8 bases between. The CDR3 runs 12 residues. The chain's CDR3 is CASSLAKDGYTF. CDR3 bases: TGTGCCAGCAGCTTAGCGAAGGACGGCTACACCTTC.

Regarding this clonotype: Germline and junction disagree at one end, which may indicate a read error. The rearrangement joins TRBV29-1 to TRBJ1-4; D remains unclear. The CDR3 is 12 amino acids. Germline CDR1 reads SQVTM; CDR2 reads ANQGSEA. CDR3 sequence (DNA): TGCGGCGTTGGGCTACAAAATGAAAAACTGTTTTTT. As protein: CGVGLQNEKLFF.

The rearrangement joins TRBV5-4 to TRBJ2-5; weak D call: TRBD2 (7 bases). V shed 4 bases and J shed 4 bases, with 17 bases lying between them. The CDR3 is 15 residues long. From germline, CDR1 is SGHNT and CDR2 YYREEE (reference sequence). The CDR3 here is CASSRPGGRSETQYF. For the CDR3, the DNA is TGTGCCAGCAGCAGGCCGGGGGGCCGGTCAGAGACCCAGTACTTC.

This clonotype has a handful of counts. V and J are TRBV6-2 or TRBV6-3 and TRBJ2-5; D is unresolved. Trimming pared 1 base from V and 0 bases from J, leaving 3 bases between. CDR1 MNHEY and CDR2 SVGEGT come from the germline V gene. This CDR3 is 13 amino acids long. The CDR3 bases are TGTGCCAGCAGTTACTTCTACCAAGAGACCCAGTACTTC. It is translated as CASSYFYQETQYF.

This clonotype showed up just a few times. The junction departs from germline at one end; a sequencing error may be responsible. The chain links TRBV18 to TRBJ2-5; 7 nucleotides match TRBD1. The CDR3 covers 14 residues. Germline CDR1 reads KGHSH; CDR2 reads LQKENI. CDR3 amino acids: CASLPGSRGETQYF. CDR3 sequence (DNA): TGTGCCAGCTTACCAGGATCCAGGGGGGAGACCCAGTACTTC.

This clonotype appeared a few times. This chain connects TRBV5-6 to TRBJ2-5, with D maybe TRBD1 (6 bases). Germline V gene lookup returns CDR1 SGHDT and CDR2 YYEEEE. V lost 3 bases and J lost 5, with 14 bases in between. CDR3 length equals 14 residues. The CDR3 is CASSYNRVGETQYF. CDR3 in DNA: TGTGCCAGCAGCTACAACAGGGTTGGGGAGACCCAGTACTTC.

The chain uses TRBV5-1 and TRBJ2-7; D possibly corresponds to TRBD1 (6 bases). V dropped 4 bases and J dropped 0 bases, with 11 bases sitting between them. This CDR3 contains 14 residues. CDR1 is SGHRS and CDR2 is YFSETQ in the germline V gene. CDR3: CASSHDRLSYEQYF. Written as DNA, the CDR3 is TGCGCCAGCAGCCATGACAGGCTCTCCTACGAGCAGTACTTC. The variable domain in full, completed from reference TRBV5-1 and TRBJ2-7, reads KAGVTQTPRYLIKTRGQQVTLSCSPISGHRSVSWYQQTPGQGLQFLFEYFSETQRNKGNFPGRFSGRQFSNSRSEMNVSTLELGDSALYLCASSHDRLSYEQYFGPGTRLTVT.

Only a few counts were recorded for this clonotype. The gene calls are TRBV7-3 and TRBJ2-1; 11 nucleotides agree with TRBD1. Per germline, CDR1 SGHTA and CDR2 FQGTGA. The CDR3 covers 15 residues. With 2 bases clipped from V and 10 bases from J, the junction kept 7 bases outside the gene matches. CDR3 region: CASSLYGQGANEQFF. CDR3 DNA: TGTGCCAGCAGCTTATATGGACAGGGGGCCAACGAGCAGTTCTTC.

There are many counts of this clonotype. The chain carries TRBV7-3 and TRBJ2-1; maybe TRBD1 (6 bases). Trimming took off 6 bases at V and 3 bases at J, with 15 bases between the two ends. The germline V gene encodes CDR1 SGHTA and CDR2 FQGTGA. This CDR3 has 15 residues. CDR3 amino acids: CASSLNRADYNEQFF. The CDR3 region has the DNA TGTGCCAGCAGTCTTAACAGGGCTGACTACAATGAGCAGTTCTTC.

This clonotype turned up a few times. The DNA for the CDR3 is TGTGCCAGCAGTTTACAGACAGGGGAAGAGACCCAGTACTTC. It specifies CASSLQTGEETQYF. The chain is built from TRBV12-3 or TRBV12-4 and TRBJ2-5; 8 bases are shared with TRBD1. The CDR3 totals 14 residues. V lost 2 bases, J lost 3 bases, and 2 bases stayed unmatched.

The chain joins TRBV7-6 to TRBJ1-1, with 10 bases matching TRBD1. This CDR3 contains 15 residues. Germline CDR1 and CDR2: SGHVS and FNYEAQ. V was pared by 1 base and J by 6 bases, with 5 bases of the junction left unmatched. The CDR3 DNA follows: TGTGCCAGCAGCTTAGGGGGACAGGGGATCGCTGAAGCTTTCTTT. Translating gives CASSLGGQGIAEAFF.

Remarks on this clonotype: Germline is not matched at one junction end, which may reflect a read error. V and J are TRBV28 and TRBJ2-6; TRBD1 agrees at 8 bases. Germline CDR1 MDHEN, CDR2 SYDVKM. The CDR3 consists of 17 residues. The CDR3 DNA sequence: TGTACCAGCAGCCAAACGGACAGGGTACCCGGGGCCAACGTCCTGACTTTC. This translates into CTSSQTDRVPGANVLTF. The variable domain in full, completed from reference TRBV28 and TRBJ2-6, reads DVKVTQSSRYLVKRTGEKVFLECVQDMDHENMFWYRQDPGLGLRLIYFSYDVKMKEKGDIPEGYSVSREKKERFSLILESASTNQTSMYLCTSSQTDRVPGANVLTFGAGSRLTVL.

In this sample, this clonotype turned up many times. J is TRBJ2-1 and V is TRBV3-1; tentative D call: TRBD1 (6 bases). V lost 1 base and J 10 bases, leaving 8 bases between the germline ends. The CDR3 has 12 residues. CDR1 and CDR2 (germline): LGHDT, YNNKEL (reference sequence). CDR3 in DNA: TGTGCCAGCAGCCAAGGAGACAGGGAGCAGTTCTTC. This translates into CASSQGDREQFF.

This chain connects TRBV5-1 to TRBJ2-3, with TRBD2 matching over 9 bases. J gave up 3 bases and V 4 bases, and 15 bases lay outside the gene matches. In germline, CDR1 is SGHRS, CDR2 YFSETQ. The CDR3 totals 18 residues. CDR3 loop: CASSPGNSGLAQTDTQYF. The DNA of the CDR3 is TGCGCCAGCAGCCCAGGGAATTCAGGACTAGCGCAGACAGATACGCAGTATTTT.

This clonotype was observed a handful of times. The rearrangement links TRBV4-1 to TRBJ2-3; tentatively, D is TRBD2 (6 bases). Germline V lookup: CDR1 MGHRA, CDR2 YSYEKL. V lost 1 base, J lost 2 bases, and 13 bases lay in between. The CDR3 is 16 amino acids. The CDR3 sequence: CASSQGRDLTTDTQYF. The CDR3 DNA reads TGCGCCAGCAGCCAAGGGAGGGACTTAACCACAGATACGCAGTATTTT.

The chain joins TRBV7-2 to TRBJ1-3; 7 bases line up with TRBD1. CDR3 size: 18 residues. The trim removed 5 bases at V and 2 bases at J, leaving 15 bases unmatched. The germline V gene has CDR1 SGHTA and CDR2 FQGNSA. CDR3 residues: CASSPRGGYRGPGNTIYF. The CDR3 DNA follows: TGTGCCAGCAGCCCCCGGGGGGGGTACAGGGGACCTGGAAACACCATATATTTT.

J is TRBJ1-2 and V is TRBV10-3; D uncertain. Per germline, CDR1 ENHRY and CDR2 SYGVKD. CDR3 length: 13 residues. V lost 6 bases and J lost 3, with 11 bases in between. CDR3 in amino acids: CAIREGVDYGYTF. CDR3 nucleotides: TGTGCCATCAGAGAAGGAGTGGACTATGGCTACACCTTC.

This clonotype was detected many times. This rearrangement joins TRBV24-1 to TRBJ1-2; TRBD1 is a possible D gene (5 bases). The CDR3 extends over 12 amino acids. The germline gives CDR1 KGHDR, CDR2 SFDVKD. V was cut by 6 bases and J by 8 bases, with 12 bases left in between. DNA of the CDR3: TGTGCCACCAGTTGGAGGGCAGGGGGCTACACCTTC. Its protein product is CATSWRAGGYTF.

Remarks on this clonotype: A read error may produce the germline difference seen at one junction end. This chain connects TRBV5-1 to TRBJ2-3; tentative D call: TRBD2 (7 bases). Per the germline V gene, CDR1 is SGHRS and CDR2 is YFSETQ. The CDR3 consists of 15 residues. The CDR3: CASSLVGGDTDTHYF. CDR3 sequence (DNA): TGCGCCAGCAGCTTGGTGGGGGGGGACACAGATACGCATTATTTT.

This clonotype was counted a few times. CDR3 amino acids: CASFQGQDYEQYF. Written as DNA, the CDR3 is TGTGCCAGCTTTCAGGGGCAGGACTACGAGCAGTACTTC. This rearrangement joins TRBV28 to TRBJ2-7; D might be TRBD1 (6 bases). CDR1 MDHEN and CDR2 SYDVKM come from the germline V gene. V lost 8 bases to trimming and J lost 3 bases, with 14 bases between them. The CDR3 is 13 amino acids.

Only a few counts were recorded for this clonotype. The chain carries TRBV6-6 and TRBJ2-1, with 7 bases identical to TRBD2. J was trimmed by 2 bases and V by 7 bases; bases with no gene match: 8. The CDR3 is made up of 15 amino acids. Germline V lookup: CDR1 MNHNY, CDR2 SVGAGI (reference sequence). The CDR3 DNA is TGTGCCAGCACCGGGGGGACTATCCCCTACAATGAGCAGTTCTTC. Protein product: CASTGGTIPYNEQFF.

CDR3 nucleotide sequence: TGTGCCAGCAGCGATCAGGGATCAGGGATGCAGTTCTTC. Translation: CASSDQGSGMQFF. J is TRBJ2-1 and V is TRBV7-6, with D possibly being TRBD1 (5 bases). This CDR3 contains 13 residues. Trimming stripped 5 bases from V and 12 bases from J, with 17 bases between. Germline loops: CDR1 SGHVS, CDR2 FNYEAQ.

This clonotype was counted only a few times. CDR3 region: CASSLSGDDYGYTF. DNA of the CDR3: TGTGCCAGCAGTTTATCGGGAGACGATTATGGCTACACCTTC. The V call is TRBV27, the J call TRBJ1-2; D call uncertain. CDR1 is MNHEY and CDR2 is SMNVEV in the germline V gene (reference sequence). The CDR3 is 14 residues long. The V end was cut by 0 bases, the J end by 5 bases, with 10 bases between.

On this clonotype itself: A read error may produce the germline difference seen at one junction end. The V and J genes are TRBV11-2 and TRBJ2-1, with 10 positions matching TRBD2. CDR1 is SGHAT and CDR2 is FQNNGV in the germline V gene. The CDR3 extends over 14 amino acids. The CDR3 protein is CASSFISGRGEQFF. CDR3 nucleotides: TGCGCCAGCAGCTTTATAAGCGGGAGGGGTGAGCAGTTCTTC.

The gene calls are TRBV4-2 and TRBJ1-2; D is undetermined. Trimming shortened V by 2 bases and J by 4 bases, and 11 bases separated the two germline ends. The length of the CDR3 is 14 residues. The germline V gene encodes CDR1 LGHNA and CDR2 YNFKEQ. The CDR3 spells CASSQSSVRYGYTF. The CDR3 nucleotides read TGTGCCAGCAGCCAAAGTTCAGTTCGCTATGGCTACACCTTC.